A selection of T cell receptor beta chains follows, all from one sample in a study of cytomegalovirus exposure and HLA in healthy donors. Method: immunoSEQ multiplex PCR; TCRdb's copy keeps in-frame clones and lacks some. The top ten hold about 2.5% of the sample, which has roughly 200,000 clones, over 75% seen once. Sequences were obtained from PBMCs. The receptor source for this set is a woman between 50 and 59 years old in good health and CMV-seronegative. CDR3s include the opening cysteine and the closing phenylalanine or tryptophan. D genes are given only for firm matches. Expanded clones are given a class, and other clones once, few, many or no size at all.

CDR3 DNA | CDR3 protein | V gene | D gene | clone size | J gene
TGTGCCAGCAGCTTAGTGGTTCGGGTAGCTCCCGGGGAGCTGTTTTTT | CASSLVVRVAPGELFF | TRBV7-8 | - | - | TRBJ2-2
TGCGCCAGCAGCTTGTGGTATCTCGAACTTACGCAGTATTTT | CASSLWYLELTQYF | TRBV5-1 | - | once | TRBJ2-3
TGTGCCAGCAGCTTAGGGGGAGGCTACAATGAGCAGTTCTTC | CASSLGGGYNEQFF | TRBV7-3 | - | - | TRBJ2-1
TGTGCCAGCAGTCAACAAGGGGGGCAGGGGGTGCTTTATGGCTACACCTTC | CASSQQGGQGVLYGYTF | TRBV27 | TRBD1 | once | TRBJ1-2
TGCGCCAGCAGCGGTCAGGTCAGCTCCTACGAGCAGTACTTC | CASSGQVSSYEQYF | TRBV5-1 | - | - | TRBJ2-7
TGCGCCAGCAGCCCCCGTCTCAGCGGGAGTGAGAGTGAGCAGTTCTTC | CASSPRLSGSESEQFF | TRBV5-1 | TRBD2 | - | TRBJ2-1
TGTGCCAGCAGCTTTCCCGGGACTAGCGGGAGGAGCCGCGAGCAGTACTTC | CASSFPGTSGRSREQYF | TRBV7-2 | TRBD2 | - | TRBJ2-7
TGTGCCAGCAGCCTTCTCAGCTCCTACAATGAGCAGTTCTTC | CASSLLSSYNEQFF | TRBV7-8 | - | - | TRBJ2-1
TGTGCCAGCAGTCGACTTCGTTTGACGGAGATGGGGGCCAACGTCCTGACTTTC | CASSRLRLTEMGANVLTF | TRBV7-3 | - | - | TRBJ2-6
TGCAGCGTTGAAGGCGTGAACACTGAAGCTTTCTTT | CSVEGVNTEAFF | TRBV29-1 | - | - | TRBJ1-1
TGTGCCAGCAGCCAAGATGGTCTAGCGGCCTACAATGAGCAGTTCTTC | CASSQDGLAAYNEQFF | TRBV14 | TRBD2 | - | TRBJ2-1
TGTGCCAGCAGCTTAGTGGCTAGCGGGAGATCCTACGAGCAGTACTTC | CASSLVASGRSYEQYF | TRBV7-2 | TRBD2 | - | TRBJ2-7
TGTGCCAGCACCTTAGGGACACCTTACTATGGCTACACCTTC | CASTLGTPYYGYTF | TRBV28 | - | - | TRBJ1-2
TGTGCCAGCAGTTTAGCAGGGGCCGGAAGCTATGGCTACACCTTC | CASSLAGAGSYGYTF | TRBV28 | - | - | TRBJ1-2
TGCGCCAGCACTTACAGCCCGGAGGGCAATGAGCAGTTCTTC | CASTYSPEGNEQFF | TRBV4-1 | - | - | TRBJ2-1
TGTACCTGGAGTCCTAATACAGGGATCAATCAGCCCCAGCATTTT | CTWSPNTGINQPQHF | TRBV30 | - | - | TRBJ1-5
TGTGCCTGGACCGGGACAGCACAAGAGACCCAGTACTTC | CAWTGTAQETQYF | TRBV30 | TRBD1 | - | TRBJ2-5
TGCGCCAGCAGCTTGGATCCAGACAGGGTTGGGAGCATTCAGTACTTC | CASSLDPDRVGSIQYF | TRBV5-1 | TRBD1 | - | TRBJ2-4
TGTGCCAGCTATCAGCGGGGGACTCTCTACGAGCAGTACTTC | CASYQRGTLYEQYF | TRBV6-1 | TRBD2 | - | TRBJ2-7